This T cell receptor (beta chain) was sequenced during a study of T cell responses to AZD1222 COVID-19 vaccine. The table came from immunoSEQ multiplex PCR; TCRdb's copy has only in-frame clones and leaves some out. This repertoire shows 110,000 to 150,000 clones, about 91% found once; its top ten account for around 2.7%. This clone was seen only a few times. Germline CDR1 and CDR2: LGHNA and YNFKEQ. The CDR3 length is 16 residues. V lost 0 bases, J lost 5 bases, and 10 bases stayed unmatched. This TCR came from an adult in good health. This rearrangement joins TRBV4-2 to TRBJ2-7, with 7 bases lining up with TRBD2. The sample here was peripheral blood, taken on day 0 of AZD1222 vaccination. The CDR3 nucleotides are TGTGCCAGCAGCCAAGATCGGGGGGAGGTCGCCAACGAGCAGTACTTC. This encodes CASSQDRGEVANEQYF.